This passage covers 24 T cell receptor beta chains from one sample sequenced in a study of ipilimumab plus nivolumab after autologous stem cell transplantation. Method: immunoSEQ multiplex PCR; TCRdb's copy keeps in-frame clones and lacks some. The table shows about 13,000 clones, with around three quarters occurring only once. The sample here was PBMCs, taken in a trial of ipilimumab plus nivolumab as post-transplant consolidation. These receptors all stem from a male donor with diffuse large B-cell lymphoma.

A single count supports this clone. The rearrangement links TRBV5-5 to TRBJ1-1; 7 bases are shared with TRBD1. Germline values: CDR1 SGHKS, CDR2 YYEKEE (reference sequence). The CDR3 spans 18 residues. With 1 base clipped from V and 8 bases from J, the junction kept 20 bases outside the gene matches. CDR3 coding DNA: TGTGCCAGCAGCTTGTCCACAAGGGACAGAGGCTTATCCTCCGAAGCTTTCTTT. Residues: CASSLSTRDRGLSSEAFF.

The chain links TRBV6-6 to TRBJ2-5; no reliable D call. The germline V and J ends were trimmed by 1 base and 1 base, with 4 bases remaining between them. The CDR3 has 13 amino acids. Germline V gene sequence: CDR1 MNHNY, CDR2 SVGAGI (reference sequence). This CDR3 is CASSYWTQETQYF. The DNA of the CDR3 is TGTGCCAGCAGTTACTGGACCCAAGAGACCCAGTACTTC.

The rearrangement links TRBV6-6 to TRBJ1-5; TRBD1 agrees at 8 bases. Germline CDR1 reads MNHNY; CDR2 reads SVGAGI (reference sequence). This CDR3 is 13 amino acids long. The V gene end was trimmed by 6 bases and the J gene end by 3 bases; junction bases not matched to a gene: 1. The CDR3 spells CASRQGDNQPQHF. CDR3 coding DNA: TGTGCCAGCAGACAGGGGGACAATCAGCCCCAGCATTTT.

V is TRBV19 and J is TRBJ2-3, with TRBD1 matching over 10 bases. This CDR3 spans 15 amino acids. V gave up 4 bases and J gave up 3 bases; unmatched junction bases: 4. CDR1 LNHDA and CDR2 SQIVND come from the germline V gene (reference sequence). CDR3 amino acids: CASSRGTGATDTQYF. The CDR3, as DNA: TGTGCCAGTAGTAGGGGGACAGGGGCAACAGATACGCAGTATTTT.

This clone was seen just once. The chain has TRBV6-5 and TRBJ1-4; D gene ambiguous. V shed 2 bases and J shed 0 bases, with 4 bases lying between them. CDR3 length: 14 residues. Germline V gene sequence: CDR1 MNHEY, CDR2 SVGAGI. CDR3 in amino acids: CASSYSSTNEKLFF. The CDR3 bases are TGTGCCAGCAGTTACAGCTCAACTAATGAAAAACTGTTTTTT.

This clone was seen once. This sequence joins TRBV5-4 and TRBJ1-4; D possibly corresponds to TRBD1 (5 bases). The germline gives CDR1 SGHNT, CDR2 YYREEE (reference sequence). V lost 4 bases and J 3 bases, leaving 13 bases between the germline ends. This CDR3 has 15 amino acids. CDR3 region: CASSPTQGANEKLFF. The DNA of the CDR3 is TGTGCCAGCAGCCCCACTCAGGGAGCTAATGAAAAACTGTTTTTT.

The chain couples TRBV7-9 to TRBJ2-2; unclear D gene. Trimming pared 3 bases from V and 6 bases from J, leaving 5 bases between. The CDR3 spans 12 residues. CDR1 and CDR2 (germline): SEHNR, FQNEAQ (reference sequence). For the CDR3, the DNA is TGTGCCAGCAGCTTGTTCGCCGGGGAGCTGTTTTTT. Amino acid sequence: CASSLFAGELFF.

J is TRBJ2-3 and V is TRBV5-1; TRBD2 aligns across 8 bases. Trimming took 1 base from V and 0 from J; bases not matched to a gene: 10. This CDR3 contains 18 residues. Per germline, CDR1 SGHRS and CDR2 YFSETQ. Here the CDR3 DNA reads TGCGCCAGCAGCTTGTTATCTAGCGGGCGCCGTAGCACAGATACGCAGTATTTT. Encoded protein: CASSLLSSGRRSTDTQYF.

This clone occurred once. V is TRBV14 and J is TRBJ2-5, with TRBD1 matching over 7 bases. V dropped 4 bases and J dropped 5; count of bases not matched to a gene: 10. This CDR3 comprises 15 residues. Germline V gene data show CDR1 as SGHDN and CDR2 as FVKESK. CDR3 residues: CASSPRKGAWETQYF. The CDR3, as DNA: TGTGCCAGCAGCCCCCGAAAGGGGGCCTGGGAGACCCAGTACTTC.

This clone was seen more than once but under ten times. The rearrangement links TRBV5-4 to TRBJ2-1; the D gene is possibly TRBD2 (6 bases). The V gene's germline CDR1 is SGHNT and CDR2 YYREEE (reference sequence). Between the trimmed V and J ends, which lost 6 bases and 2 bases, there was a span of 15 bases. This CDR3 spans 15 amino acids. For the CDR3, the DNA is TGTGCCAGCACCGGCCTCGGGGGTCCCTACAATGAGCAGTTCTTC. Protein: CASTGLGGPYNEQFF.

V and J are TRBV6-1 and TRBJ1-1; TRBD1 is a possible D gene (6 bases). Per the germline V gene, CDR1 is MNHNS and CDR2 is SASEGT. V was trimmed by 6 bases and J by 3 bases, leaving 11 bases between them. The length of the CDR3 is 13 residues. The CDR3 DNA sequence: TGTGCCAGCAGGGCACAGGGATACACTGAAGCTTTCTTT. Translation gives CASRAQGYTEAFF.

The CDR3 loop reads CASRPTGRSYNEQFF. The CDR3 bases are TGTGCCAGCAGACCTACCGGACGCTCCTACAATGAGCAGTTCTTC. The rearrangement links TRBV27 to TRBJ2-1; D is ambiguous. The length of the CDR3 is 15 residues. The germline V and J ends were trimmed by 6 bases and 0 bases, with 12 bases remaining between them. Germline lookup yields CDR1 MNHEY and CDR2 SMNVEV (reference sequence).

V is TRBV7-9 and J is TRBJ1-2, with TRBD1 matching over 7 bases. The length of the CDR3 is 14 residues. V gave up 5 bases and J gave up 4 bases; unmatched junction bases: 7. Germline lookup yields CDR1 SEHNR and CDR2 FQNEAQ (reference sequence). The CDR3 sequence: CASSPGTAFYGYTF. CDR3 nucleotides: TGTGCCAGCAGCCCCGGGACAGCATTCTATGGCTACACCTTC.

This chain uses TRBV11-2 with TRBJ1-3; D call uncertain. CDR1 and CDR2 from the germline V gene are SGHAT and FQNNGV. The CDR3 consists of 16 residues. V was shortened by 1 base and J by 0 bases, with 10 bases between the two germline ends. Written as DNA, the CDR3 is TGTGCCAGCAGCTTAGTCCGGGCGAGCTCTGGAAACACCATATATTTT. Translation gives CASSLVRASSGNTIYF.

V and J are TRBV28 and TRBJ2-7; TRBD1 is a possible D gene (5 bases). Germline CDR1 MDHEN, CDR2 SYDVKM. The V end lost 5 bases, the J end lost 7 bases, and 15 bases lay between the germline ends. This CDR3 is 13 amino acids long. This chain's CDR3 is CASSVGRVGEQYF. The DNA for the CDR3 is TGTGCCAGCAGTGTAGGCAGGGTAGGGGAGCAGTACTTC.

The rearrangement links TRBV6-1 to TRBJ2-6, with no clear D. The CDR3 consists of 15 residues. Between the trimmed V and J ends, which lost 1 base and 0 bases, there was a span of 4 bases. Germline V gene data show CDR1 as MNHNS and CDR2 as SASEGT. The CDR3 DNA reads as TGTGCCAGCAGTGAAGGGTCCTCTGGGGCCAACGTCCTGACTTTC. Translated, it gives CASSEGSSGANVLTF.

The count of this clone is one. The V call is TRBV7-2, the J call TRBJ1-1, with D tentatively TRBD1 (5 bases). In germline, CDR1 is SGHTA, CDR2 FQGNSA. The V end lost 2 bases, the J end lost 1 base, and 11 bases lay between the germline ends. The CDR3 has 15 amino acids. The CDR3 DNA reads TGTGCCAGCAGCTTACAATCGCAGGGGAACACTGAAGCTTTCTTT. It codes for CASSLQSQGNTEAFF.

The gene calls are TRBV19 and TRBJ1-5; 7 bases line up with TRBD1. Germline V gives CDR1 LNHDA, CDR2 SQIVND (reference sequence). This CDR3 is 16 amino acids long. The J segment lost 0 bases and the V segment lost 10 bases, leaving 12 bases of the junction unmatched. The CDR3 region has the DNA TGTGCCACTTCTTACAGGGGAACTTATAGCAATCAGCCCCAGCATTTT. Translating it yields CATSYRGTYSNQPQHF.

The rearrangement joins TRBV30 to TRBJ1-3, with 8 bases matching TRBD1. The CDR3 loop spans 14 amino acids. CDR1 GTSNPN and CDR2 SVGIG come from the germline V gene (reference sequence). The V gene end was trimmed by 3 bases and the J gene end by 2 bases; junction bases not matched to a gene: 3. CDR3 DNA: TGTGCCTGGAGGGGGACAGGCGCTGGAAACACCATATATTTT. The encoded protein is CAWRGTGAGNTIYF.

The chain couples TRBV2 to TRBJ2-3, with 7 bases that match TRBD2. Germline CDR1 and CDR2: SNHLY and FYNNEI. CDR3 length equals 15 residues. The V gene end was trimmed by 8 bases and the J gene end by 5 bases; junction bases not matched to a gene: 13. The CDR3 nucleotides are TGTGCCAGCCGCCTTAGGGCGGGGGAAAGAGATACGCAGTATTTT. It is translated as CASRLRAGERDTQYF. Drawing the rest from reference TRBV2 and TRBJ2-3, the complete variable domain is EPEVTQTPSHQVTQMGQEVILRCVPISNHLYFYWYRQILGQKVEFLVSFYNNEISEKSEIFDDQFSVERPDGSNFTLKIRSTKLEDSAMYFCASRLRAGERDTQYFGPGTRLTVL.

This clone has a handful of counts. No DNA is shown, since the ends of the CDR3 on it are uncertain; the CDR3 is the one TCRdb lists. The chain combines TRBV6-1 with TRBJ1-5. Both ends counted, the CDR3 spans 15 residues. CDR1 and CDR2 (germline): MNHNS, SASEGT. CDR3: CASSEFGEGNQPQHF.

This clone has a handful of counts. The V call is TRBV27, the J call TRBJ1-3; 7 bases map to TRBD1. CDR1 and CDR2 (germline): MNHEY, SMNVEV (reference sequence). This CDR3 contains 17 residues. V lost 5 bases to trimming and J lost 0 bases; unmatched junction nucleotides: 10. The CDR3 sequence: CASSQLQGSSSGNTIYF. The CDR3 DNA is TGTGCCAGCAGTCAACTACAGGGGAGCAGCTCTGGAAACACCATATATTTT.

This chain joins TRBV19 and TRBJ1-1, with a possible D match to TRBD1 (5 bases). V was pared by 3 bases and J by 1 base, with 15 bases between. This CDR3 comprises 16 residues. CDR1 is LNHDA, CDR2 SQIVND, per germline (reference sequence). CDR3 sequence reads: CASSMKTGAGNTEAFF. For the CDR3, the DNA is TGTGCCAGTAGTATGAAGACCGGGGCGGGGAACACTGAAGCTTTCTTT.

The V call is TRBV7-8, the J call TRBJ2-1; 10 nucleotides agree with TRBD1. CDR1 SGHVS and CDR2 FQNEAQ come from the germline V gene. V shed 5 bases and J 6 bases; nucleotides not matched to a gene: 13. The CDR3 is 17 residues long. The CDR3 DNA sequence: TGTGCCAGCAGCACCCCACCCGGGACAGGGGATATCAATGAGCAGTTCTTC. It encodes CASSTPPGTGDINEQFF.